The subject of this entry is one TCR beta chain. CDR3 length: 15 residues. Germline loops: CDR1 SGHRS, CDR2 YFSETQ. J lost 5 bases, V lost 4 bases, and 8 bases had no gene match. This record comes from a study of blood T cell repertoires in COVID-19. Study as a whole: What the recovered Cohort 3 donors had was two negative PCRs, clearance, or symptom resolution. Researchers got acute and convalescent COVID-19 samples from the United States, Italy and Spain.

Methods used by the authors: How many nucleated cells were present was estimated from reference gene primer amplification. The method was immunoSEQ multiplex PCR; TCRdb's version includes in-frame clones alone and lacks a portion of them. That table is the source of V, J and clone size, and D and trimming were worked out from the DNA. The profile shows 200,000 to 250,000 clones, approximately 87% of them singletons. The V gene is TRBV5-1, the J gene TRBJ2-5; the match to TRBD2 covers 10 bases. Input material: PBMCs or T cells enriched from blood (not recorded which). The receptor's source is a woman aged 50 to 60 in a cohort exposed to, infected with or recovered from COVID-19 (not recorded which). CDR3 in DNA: TGCGCCAGCAGCACCCAAGCGGGGGGGTATGAGACCCAGTACTTC. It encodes CASSTQAGGYETQYF.